This T cell receptor beta chain was profiled in a study of cytomegalovirus exposure and HLA in healthy donors. Study-level background: Genetic ancestry analysis placed over 65% of the approximately 390 donors that were genotyped in the Caucasian-associated cluster. General study results and limits: The authors assumed roughly uniform sequencing depth across donors for presence/absence analyses. Sequences of the TCR beta chain were said to predict the HLA-A and HLA-B alleles of most subjects accurately.

The PCR was carried out with 60 Vbeta primers and 13 Jbeta primers. Some clones are missing from TCRdb's copy, which holds only in-frame ones; the method was immunoSEQ multiplex PCR. Of some 190,000 clones in the sample, 65% to 85% were seen once. The CDR3 covers 17 residues. V was pared by 0 bases and J by 2 bases, with 8 bases of the junction left unmatched. From germline, CDR1 is LNHNV and CDR2 YYDKDF (reference sequence). In the case of this clone: The antigen remains undetermined.

The TCR was taken from a girl aged 5-17 years in good health and CMV-seropositive. The sequenced sample consisted of PBMCs. The rearrangement joins TRBV15 to TRBJ2-5, with 8 bases that match TRBD2. In DNA form, the CDR3 reads TGTGCCACCAGCAGAGAGGCCCCGGGCGGGGGGCAAGAGACCCAGTACTTC. Protein sequence: CATSREAPGGGQETQYF.